This T cell receptor (beta chain) was recovered during a study of regulatory T cells in long-lasting Graves disease. HTBI primers from iRepertoire and Arm-PCR of CDR3 regions yielded the TCR beta libraries. From the multiplex PCR reads, TCRdb called clonotypes with MiXCR, one entry per CDR3 protein. The data hold approximately 690,000 distinct CDR3 sequences, with around 30% observed a single time. The germline V gene encodes CDR1 DFQATT and CDR2 SNEGSKA (reference sequence). The CDR3 runs 14 residues. V was clipped by 0 bases and J by 4 bases, with 12 bases between them. This clonotype was observed a handful of times. Sample time point: persistent/refractory GD, antithyroid drugs over 5 years with positive TRAb. Extracted RNA from PBMCs served as the source of the TCR library.

The V and J genes are TRBV20-1 and TRBJ1-2, with no clear D. This specimen consisted of peripheral blood mononuclear cells (PBMCs), obtained when the disease was refractory, from a patient treated with antithyroid drugs. The TCR originated in a female donor with Graves disease. The CDR3 loop reads CSARDMGAAYGYTF. The CDR3, as DNA: TGCAGTGCTAGAGATATGGGCGCAGCCTATGGCTACACCTTC.